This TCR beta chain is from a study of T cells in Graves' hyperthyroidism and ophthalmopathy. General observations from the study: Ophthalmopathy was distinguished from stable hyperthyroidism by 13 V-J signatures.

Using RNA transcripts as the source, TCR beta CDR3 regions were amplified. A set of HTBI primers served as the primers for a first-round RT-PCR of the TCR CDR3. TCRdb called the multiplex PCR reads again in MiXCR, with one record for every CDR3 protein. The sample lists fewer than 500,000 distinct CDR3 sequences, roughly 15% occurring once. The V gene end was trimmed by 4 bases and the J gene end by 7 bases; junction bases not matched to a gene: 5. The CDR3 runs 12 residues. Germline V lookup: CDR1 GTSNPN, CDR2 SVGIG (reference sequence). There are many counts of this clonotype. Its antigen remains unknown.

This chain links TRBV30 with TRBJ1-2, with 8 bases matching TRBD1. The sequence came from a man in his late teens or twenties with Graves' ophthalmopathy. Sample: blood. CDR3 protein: CAWTLDRVGYTF. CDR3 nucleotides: TGTGCCTGGACCCTGGACAGGGTTGGCTACACCTTC. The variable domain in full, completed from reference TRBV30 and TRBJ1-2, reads SQTIHQWPATLVQPVGSPLSLECTVEGTSNPNLYWYRQAAGRGLQLLFYSVGIGQISSEVPQNLSASRPQDRQFILSSKKLLLSDSGFYLCAWTLDRVGYTFGSGTRLTVV.